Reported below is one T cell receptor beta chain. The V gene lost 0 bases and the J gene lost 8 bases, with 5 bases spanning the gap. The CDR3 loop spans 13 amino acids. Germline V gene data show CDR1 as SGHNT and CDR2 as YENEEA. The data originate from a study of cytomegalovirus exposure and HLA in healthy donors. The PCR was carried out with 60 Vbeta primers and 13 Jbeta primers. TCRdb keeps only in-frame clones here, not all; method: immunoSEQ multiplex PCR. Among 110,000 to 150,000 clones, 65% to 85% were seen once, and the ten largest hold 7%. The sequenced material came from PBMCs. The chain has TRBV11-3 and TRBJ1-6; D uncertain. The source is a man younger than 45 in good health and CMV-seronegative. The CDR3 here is CASSLDGDSPLHF. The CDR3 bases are TGTGCCAGCAGCTTAGACGGTGATTCACCCCTCCACTTT.